These T cell receptor beta chains were read from a single sample in a study of T cell clones after liver transplantation. Assay: immunoSEQ multiplex PCR; the TCRdb copy retains only in-frame clones and omits some. The sample records around 75,000 clones, around four fifths being singletons. The starting material was CD4+ T cells from blood, obtained 48 months after liver transplant. All receptors come from a human patient who received a liver transplant. Among the T cells, some may be from the graft donor. Each CDR3 is given with its conserved first and last residue. Fields, in order: D gene, CDR3 length, clone size, J gene, V gene, CDR3 protein, CDR3 DNA. A D gene is named only where the DNA matches it firmly. Only part of the rows carry a size: once, few, many, or a class if the clone is expanded.

>NA|11|NA|TRBJ2-5|TRBV7-9
CASSVKETQYF
TGTGCCAGCAGCGTAAAAGAGACCCAGTACTTC
>NA|14|NA|TRBJ2-7|TRBV19
CASSPQAGLNEQYF
TGTGCCAGTAGTCCTCAGGCAGGACTAAACGAGCAGTACTTC
>NA|15|once|TRBJ2-1|TRBV7-2
CASSPPGRINNEQFF
TGTGCCAGCAGCCCCCCGGGACGGATAAACAATGAGCAGTTCTTC
>NA|16|NA|TRBJ2-3|TRBV7-2
CASSIQGRGSTDTQYF
TGTGCCAGCAGCATCCAGGGGCGGGGGAGCACAGATACGCAGTATTTT
>TRBD1|14|NA|TRBJ1-2|TRBV7-2
CASSSDREGDGYTF
TGTGCCAGCAGCTCAGACAGGGAAGGGGATGGCTACACCTTC
>NA|13|few|TRBJ2-7|TRBV4-3
CASSQGSGYEQYF
TGCGCCAGCAGCCAAGGTTCGGGTTACGAGCAGTACTTC
>NA|12|NA|TRBJ2-2|TRBV7-2
CASTMNTGELFF
TGTGCCAGCACGATGAACACCGGGGAGCTGTTTTTT
>NA|13|medium-sized|TRBJ2-2|TRBV6-5
CASIGSNTGELFF
TGTGCCAGCATCGGATCGAACACCGGGGAGCTGTTTTTT
>NA|14|NA|TRBJ2-1|TRBV7-3
CASSLGSPGGEQFF
TGTGCCAGCAGCTTGGGTTCACCCGGGGGTGAGCAGTTCTTC
>NA|15|NA|TRBJ1-4|TRBV18
CASSPPGRTNEKLFF
TGTGCCAGCTCACCACCAGGAAGAACTAATGAAAAACTGTTTTTT
>TRBD1|12|NA|TRBJ2-7|TRBV28
CASGQGPYEQYF
TGTGCCAGCGGACAGGGCCCCTACGAGCAGTACTTC
>NA|16|NA|TRBJ1-4|TRBV27
CASRGGTGRGDEKLFF
TGTGCCAGCAGGGGGGGAACAGGGCGAGGGGATGAAAAACTGTTTTTT
>NA|15|NA|TRBJ2-1|TRBV9
CASSVSIGSYNEQFF
TGTGCCAGCAGCGTTTCTATCGGATCCTACAATGAGCAGTTCTTC
>NA|14|NA|TRBJ1-2|TRBV6-1
CASSLTGTTHGYTF
TGTGCCAGCAGTCTAACCGGGACTACTCATGGCTACACCTTC
>NA|13|once|TRBJ2-3|TRBV27
CASSFTVTDTQYF
TGTGCCAGCAGTTTCACGGTCACAGATACGCAGTATTTT
>NA|21|NA|TRBJ2-4|TRBV7-8
CASSLDAAGTSIITAKNIQYF
TGTGCCAGCAGCTTAGATGCAGCCGGGACCAGTATTATCACAGCCAAAAACATTCAGTACTTC
>NA|15|NA|TRBJ1-1|TRBV6-5
CASSDGRHVNTEAFF
TGTGCCAGCAGCGATGGGAGACATGTGAACACTGAAGCTTTCTTT
>NA|15|NA|TRBJ2-2|TRBV5-6
CASSFGGQETGELFF
TGTGCCAGCAGCTTCGGGGGGCAGGAAACCGGGGAGCTGTTTTTT
>NA|13|NA|TRBJ1-2|TRBV28
CASSLFGGQGYTF
TGTGCCAGCAGCTTGTTCGGGGGGCAGGGCTACACCTTC
>TRBD1|17|few|TRBJ1-4|TRBV25-1
CASSEGQRIRSNEKLFF
TGTGCCAGCAGTGAGGGACAGAGGATACGGTCTAATGAAAAACTGTTTTTT
>TRBD1|14|NA|TRBJ2-2|TRBV18
CASSRGTGDRELFF
TGTGCCAGCTCCCGCGGGACAGGGGACAGGGAGCTGTTTTTT
>TRBD2|16|NA|TRBJ2-2|TRBV4-1
CASSQVSSGRTGELFF
TGCGCCAGCAGCCAAGTCTCATCCGGGAGGACCGGGGAGCTGTTTTTT
>NA|14|NA|TRBJ2-7|TRBV7-9
CASSLGVVAGEQYF
TGTGCCAGCAGCTTAGGAGTAGTGGCTGGCGAGCAGTACTTC
>NA|14|NA|TRBJ2-7|TRBV19
CASSTHRDSYEQYF
TGTGCCAGTAGTACCCACCGGGACTCCTACGAGCAGTACTTC
>NA|14|few|TRBJ1-2|TRBV14
CASSQGAGDGGYTF
TGTGCCAGCAGCCAAGGCGCAGGGGATGGGGGCTACACCTTC
>NA|11|NA|TRBJ1-1|TRBV9
CASLFGTEAFF
TGTGCCAGCCTTTTCGGCACTGAAGCTTTCTTT
>TRBD1|15|NA|TRBJ2-4|TRBV5-1
CASSLGDRPADIQYF
TGCGCCAGCAGCTTGGGGGACAGACCGGCGGACATTCAGTACTTC
>NA|17|NA|TRBJ1-2|TRBV7-9
CASSHPPRGMNGNGYTF
TGTGCCAGCAGCCACCCTCCGAGGGGGATGAATGGGAATGGCTACACCTTC
>TRBD1|17|NA|TRBJ2-7|TRBV7-2
CASSHPGQGAGSYEQYF
TGTGCCAGCAGCCATCCGGGACAGGGGGCGGGATCCTACGAGCAGTACTTC
>NA|14|NA|TRBJ1-5|TRBV12-5
CASAQGIAGQPQHF
TGTGCTAGTGCCCAGGGGATCGCGGGTCAGCCCCAGCATTTT
>TRBD1|13|few|TRBJ2-2|TRBV7-3
CASSVQGTGELFF
TGTGCCAGCAGCGTACAGGGGACCGGGGAGCTGTTTTTT
>NA|17|NA|TRBJ2-7|TRBV15
CATSRGLGDTGSDEQYF
TGTGCCACCAGCAGAGGGCTAGGCGATACCGGCAGTGACGAGCAGTACTTC
>TRBD1|16|NA|TRBJ2-6|TRBV4-3
CASSQGTGTGANVLTF
TGCGCCAGCAGCCAGGGGACAGGGACTGGGGCCAACGTCCTGACTTTC
>TRBD1|15|NA|TRBJ1-4|TRBV25-1
CASSISTGVNEKLFF
TGTGCCAGCAGTATCTCGACAGGGGTGAATGAAAAACTGTTTTTT
>TRBD1|14|NA|TRBJ2-7|TRBV6-1
CASSSGQGTYEQYF
TGTGCCAGCAGTTCGGGACAGGGGACCTACGAGCAGTACTTC
>NA|15|few|TRBJ2-7|TRBV7-2
CASSPDGMGPYEQYF
TGTGCCAGCAGCCCCGACGGGATGGGTCCCTACGAGCAGTACTTC
>TRBD2|14|NA|TRBJ2-2|TRBV6-1
CASSEGLWTGELFF
TGTGCCAGCAGTGAGGGACTATGGACCGGGGAGCTGTTTTTT
>TRBD1|16|NA|TRBJ2-5|TRBV6-1
CASSEGQGRGQETQYF
TGTGCCAGCAGTGAGGGACAGGGAAGGGGGCAAGAGACCCAGTACTTC
>NA|12|few|TRBJ1-2|TRBV27
CASSFKVYGYTF
TGTGCCAGCAGTTTCAAGGTTTATGGCTACACCTTC
>NA|17|NA|TRBJ2-2|TRBV27
CASSPRAGRDFAGELFF
TGTGCCAGCAGTCCCAGGGCGGGAAGGGATTTCGCCGGGGAGCTGTTTTTT
>NA|15|NA|TRBJ1-1|TRBV5-1
CASSLVAGKATEAFF
TGCGCCAGCAGCTTGGTGGCTGGGAAGGCAACTGAAGCTTTCTTT
>NA|14|NA|TRBJ1-1|TRBV7-9
CASSHYRVNTEAFF
TGTGCCAGCAGTCACTACAGAGTGAACACTGAAGCTTTCTTT
>NA|13|NA|TRBJ1-1|TRBV6-4
CASRETLNTEAFF
TGTGCCAGCAGAGAAACTTTGAACACTGAAGCTTTCTTT
>TRBD1|14|NA|TRBJ1-1|TRBV11-1
CASSTNRGSTEAFF
TGTGCCAGCAGCACGAACAGGGGATCCACTGAAGCTTTCTTT
>NA|16|NA|TRBJ1-4|TRBV18
CASSPTNKGLGEKLFF
TGTGCCAGCTCACCGACTAACAAGGGATTGGGTGAAAAACTGTTTTTT
>NA|14|NA|TRBJ1-5|TRBV28
CASSSPGANQPQHF
TGTGCCAGCAGTTCTCCGGGGGCGAATCAGCCCCAGCATTTT
>NA|16|NA|TRBJ2-5|TRBV9
CASSPQARLAGETQYF
TGTGCCAGCAGCCCTCAAGCTCGGCTAGCAGGGGAGACCCAGTACTTC
>NA|15|NA|TRBJ1-5|TRBV6-1
CASSGPPGANQPQHF
TGTGCCAGCAGTGGGCCCCCAGGGGCCAATCAGCCCCAGCATTTT
>NA|14|NA|TRBJ2-7|TRBV19
CASSIGTGVYEQYF
TGTGCCAGTAGTATCGGGACGGGAGTCTACGAGCAGTACTTC
>TRBD1|14|NA|TRBJ2-2|TRBV6-5
CASSYGQGVGELFF
TGTGCCAGCAGTTATGGCCAGGGGGTCGGGGAGCTGTTTTTT
>TRBD2|16|NA|TRBJ2-5|TRBV28
CASSRTSGREQETQYF
TGTGCCAGCAGTAGGACTAGCGGGCGGGAACAAGAGACCCAGTACTTC
>NA|14|NA|TRBJ1-1|TRBV7-2
CASSLEGDNTEAFF
TGTGCCAGCAGCTTAGAAGGGGATAACACTGAAGCTTTCTTT